This record concerns one T cell receptor beta chain sequence. The target of this receptor is not known. Per-nucleotide qualities are absent, and no much larger clonotype sits a single base away. This sample is drawn from a study of shared clonotypes between healthy human individuals (TCRdb year 2020). Background for the entire study: A couple of women and a few men aged 18 to 49 years were included in the cohort. For each donor, CD4 naive and CD4 memory were each run on three plates, CD8 naive on two plates, and CD8 memory on one plate. To estimate repertoire size and how much clonotype sharing occurs between individuals, the study deeply sequenced the blood TCR repertoires of several healthy adults. Libraries were prepared and TCR repertoires were sequenced by different laboratories using diverse techniques, in order to increase sequencing depth and limit assay-specific biases. Per donor, leukapheresis produced somewhere between about 0.94 and 9.5 billion PBMCs. Study-wide conclusions, independent of this receptor: Higher generation probabilities were observed for clonotypes shared by all four sorted-subset donors than for non-shared clonotypes. Across a handful of donors, around 5.4% of naive CD4, approximately 3.5% of naive CD8, under 2.5% of memory CD4, and approximately 0.4% of memory CD8 clonotypes were shared. Because the study included only a small number of donors, the genetic and exposure-history diversity represented was limited. Rarefaction of sorted-subset datasets indicated incomplete sequencing despite the large sequencing depth. Only blood was sampled, and tissue TCR repertoires likely differ from those in blood. Based on pairwise subsampling, the degree of clonotype sharing among donors was expected to be affected by sequencing depth. Naive subsets generally had larger estimated clonotype richness than memory subsets did.

Healthy HIV-negative adults with no recently reported acute infections or vaccinations were included as donors. Only Caucasian adults living in Nashville, Tennessee, USA were represented among the donors. CD4+ T cells were enriched by magnetic negative selection; naive cells were then positively selected on CD45RA, and the negative fraction formed the memory subset. Blood was obtained by leukapheresis, after which PBMCs were separated by Ficoll-Histopaque density gradient centrifugation and cryopreserved in liquid nitrogen vapor phase. Analytical flow cytometry was used to check the purity and quantity of every magnetically sorted T cell population. From each sorted fraction, genomic DNA was isolated and quantified by UV absorbance on a Nanodrop 2000c. Using the deep immunoSEQ assay, TCR CDR3 regions were amplified from genomic DNA by multiplex PCR. Extracted genomic DNA from each cell subset was spread evenly across all wells of several immunoSEQ 96-well plates, with each plate serving as a replicate. For sorted subsets, each replicate PCR was loaded with approximately 0.2 ug genomic DNA, equivalent to 30,000 or so T cell genomes. Purified libraries were measured with a Qubit 3.0 fluorometer, size-checked on a Bioanalyzer 2100, and measured again with the KAPA Library Quantification kit. Every immunoSEQ 96-well plate was sequenced on a dedicated single-read 150-cycle Illumina NextSeq 550 flow cell. The authors' analysis ran thus. The immunoSEQ output contained only junctional sequences without quality scores, so filtering could not match that applied to full-length reads. Sequences were annotated with PyIR, a Python wrapper for IgBLAST v1.9, and V/J genes and CDR3 were assigned using IMGT germline references. Reads were filtered out if the reads had weak V/J assignments (E-value above 1e-6), no CDR3, stop codons, out-of-frame junctions, or ambiguous translated residues. V3J clonotypes were defined as sequences sharing an identical inferred V gene, J gene, and CDR3 amino acid sequence. The percentage overlap between two repertoires was calculated by dividing the number of shared unique clonotypes by the size of the smaller repertoire. RTK rarefaction, the Chao1 estimator, and Recon v2.1 estimates of unobserved clonotypes were used to assess repertoire richness. For all TCRbeta clonotypes obtained by the gDNA method from a few donors, generation probabilities were computed with OLGA. What TCRdb holds here is the immuneACCESS table cut down to in-frame rearrangements. Part of the clones is not present; checked against another copy, under half of the missing clones reflect an unresolved V gene, and the others are unexplained. That table is the source of V, J and clone size, and D and trimming were worked out from the DNA. The sample table lists 2.3 million or so clones, 85% to 95% of them with a count of one. The ten top clones hold under 0.45% of the sample.

V and J lose 2 bases and 8 bases, and a span of 12 bases separates them. CDR1 and CDR2 were assigned from the germline V gene as MDHEN and SYDVKM. Including the terminal cysteine and phenylalanine, the CDR3 comprises 13 residues. Only the CDR3 DNA stays, 39 bases, in frame from base 1. This clonotype was obtained from a man aged 18 to 30 in good health. Some clones in this sample may be carry-over from other donors' samples. Sequencing used naive CD4+ T cells from PBMCs. The meaning of the sample's cell subset or site label: CD45RA+ positively selected. The receptor chain draws on TRBV28 and TRBJ1-2; confidence is insufficient to name the D gene. The base sequence is TGTGCCAGCAGTTTAAGACCGCTCCGGGGCTACACCTTC. Protein translation: CASSLRPLRGYTF.